Listed below are T cell receptor beta chains from one sample, sequenced in a study of T cells in Graves' hyperthyroidism and ophthalmopathy. MiXCR, run by TCRdb on the multiplex PCR reads, gives a single entry per CDR3 protein. Seen here are 550,000 to 850,000 distinct CDR3 sequences, about 17% observed once, and the top ten hold 15% to 20%. Sequencing was performed on blood. The receptors stem from a woman aged 50 to 60 with Graves' hyperthyroidism that later progressed to Graves' ophthalmopathy. The CDR3 runs from the conserved cysteine through the conserved F or W. A D gene is named only where the DNA matches it firmly. The size field is filled for only some rows; it gives once, few, many or a size class.

>NA|many|TRBV9|TRBJ1-6
CASSVGSSSYNSPLHF
TGTGCCAGCAGCGTAGGGAGCAGCTCCTATAATTCACCCCTCCACTTT
>NA|many|TRBV12-3/TRBV12-4|TRBJ1-1
CASRPSSEWGTEAFF
TGTGCCAGCAGGCCGTCGAGCGAATGGGGCACTGAAGCTTTCTTT
>TRBD1|few|TRBV7-6|TRBJ1-3
CASSHQATGGLKWSGNTIYF
TGTGCCAGCAGCCATCAGGCGACAGGGGGTCTTAAATGGTCTGGAAACACCATATATTTT
>NA|many|TRBV10-3|TRBJ2-7
CAISRMTEAYEQYF
TGTGCCATCAGTCGCATGACAGAGGCCTACGAGCAGTACTTC
>NA|many|TRBV6-4|TRBJ2-3
CASSDRASTDTQYF
TGTGCCAGCAGTGACCGCGCTAGCACAGATACGCAGTATTTT
>TRBD1|NA|TRBV5-1|TRBJ2-5
CASSFLQGTQETQYF
TGCGCCAGCAGCTTTTTACAGGGGACCCAAGAGACCCAGTACTTC
>NA|NA|TRBV13|TRBJ1-2
CASSSGERIGGYTF
TGTGCCAGCAGCTCGGGCGAACGTATTGGTGGCTACACCTTC
>NA|NA|TRBV24-1|TRBJ1-5
CATSDDGVPNQPQHF
TGTGCCACCAGCGATGACGGCGTACCCAATCAGCCCCAGCATTTT
>NA|many|TRBV5-6|TRBJ1-2
CASSWGGEVGYTF
TGTGCCAGCAGCTGGGGCGGGGAAGTTGGCTACACCTTC
>NA|NA|TRBV20-1|TRBJ1-5
CSARVSNRPQHF
TGCAGTGCTAGAGTTAGCAATCGGCCCCAGCATTTT
>TRBD1|few|TRBV12-3/TRBV12-4|TRBJ1-5
CASRGDRVQPQHF
TGTGCCAGCAGGGGAGACAGGGTTCAGCCCCAGCATTTT
>NA|many|TRBV7-8|TRBJ1-2
CASSQDVDGFYGYTF
TGTGCCAGCAGCCAAGACGTGGACGGTTTCTATGGCTACACCTTC
>TRBD1|many|TRBV27|TRBJ2-7
CASSPGQGLNEQYF
TGTGCCAGCAGTCCGGGACAGGGGTTGAACGAGCAGTACTTC
>NA|NA|TRBV29-1|TRBJ2-1
CSVERGDNGPYNEQFF
TGCAGCGTTGAAAGAGGGGACAATGGACCCTACAATGAGCAGTTCTTC
>NA|many|TRBV12-3/TRBV12-4|TRBJ2-5
CASSRDRLETQYF
TGTGCCAGCAGCAGGGACCGATTGGAGACCCAGTACTTC
>TRBD2|NA|TRBV7-2|TRBJ2-2
CASSLEGLAGANTGELFF
TGTGCCAGCAGCTTAGAGGGACTAGCGGGGGCCAACACCGGGGAGCTGTTTTTT
>TRBD2|many|TRBV2|TRBJ2-5
CASSTTSGGRRETQYF
TGTGCCAGCAGTACAACTAGCGGGGGGCGACGGGAGACCCAGTACTTC
>NA|few|TRBV7-2|TRBJ2-7
CATDSKFGYEQYF
TGTGCCACCGATTCGAAGTTTGGCTACGAGCAGTACTTC
>TRBD1|many|TRBV30|TRBJ1-6
CAWSTTGLNSSPLHF
TGTGCCTGGAGCACGACAGGGTTAAATAGTTCACCCCTCCACTTT
>NA|NA|TRBV16|TRBJ1-4
CASSLPGLVEKLFF
TGTGCCAGCAGCCTTCCAGGGCTGGTTGAAAAACTGTTTTTT
>TRBD1|NA|TRBV4-1|TRBJ2-3
CASSQRETGGTDTQYF
TGCGCCAGCAGCCAGAGGGAGACAGGGGGTACAGATACGCAGTATTTT
>NA|many|TRBV20-1|TRBJ1-6
CSARDVGRDWTYNSPLHF
TGCAGTGCTAGAGATGTTGGCAGGGATTGGACCTATAATTCACCCCTCCACTTT
>TRBD2|few|TRBV3-1|TRBJ2-3
CASSQDTSGGTDTQYF
TGTGCCAGCAGCCAAGATACTAGCGGGGGCACAGATACGCAGTATTTT
>TRBD1|NA|TRBV7-9|TRBJ1-5
CASSSTTGTGQQPQHF
TGTGCCAGCAGCTCCACAACCGGGACAGGGCAACAGCCCCAGCATTTT
>NA|NA|TRBV20-1|TRBJ2-2
CSARKHNTGELFF
TGCAGTGCTAGGAAACATAACACCGGGGAGCTGTTTTTT
>NA|NA|TRBV30|TRBJ1-5
CAWTQSGDQPQHF
TGTGCCTGGACCCAATCGGGGGATCAGCCCCAGCATTTT
>NA|few|TRBV29-1|TRBJ1-2
CSVGLGHGYTF
TGCAGCGTTGGGCTGGGACATGGCTACACCTTC
>NA|few|TRBV5-1|TRBJ1-1
CASSFNRASGTEAFF
TGCGCCAGCAGCTTCAACAGGGCCTCGGGCACTGAAGCTTTCTTT
>NA|many|TRBV27|TRBJ1-5
CASSPLGGWGTQPQHF
TGTGCCAGCAGTCCCCTGGGGGGTTGGGGGACTCAGCCCCAGCATTTT
>NA|few|TRBV7-2|TRBJ2-1
CASSSGVRDEQFF
TGTGCCAGCAGCTCGGGGGTCCGGGACGAGCAGTTCTTC